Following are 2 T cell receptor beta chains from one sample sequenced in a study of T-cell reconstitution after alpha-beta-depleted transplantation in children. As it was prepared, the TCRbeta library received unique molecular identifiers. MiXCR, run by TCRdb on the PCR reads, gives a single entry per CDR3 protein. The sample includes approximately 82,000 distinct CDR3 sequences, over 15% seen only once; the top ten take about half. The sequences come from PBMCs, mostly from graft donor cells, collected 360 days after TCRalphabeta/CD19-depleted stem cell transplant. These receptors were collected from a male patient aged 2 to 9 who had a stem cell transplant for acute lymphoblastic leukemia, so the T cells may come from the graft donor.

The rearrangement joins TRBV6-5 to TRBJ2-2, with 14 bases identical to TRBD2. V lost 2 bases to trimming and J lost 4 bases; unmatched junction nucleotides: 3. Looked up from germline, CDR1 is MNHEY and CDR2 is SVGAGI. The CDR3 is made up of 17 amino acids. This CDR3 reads CASSYETSGRATGELFF. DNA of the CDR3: TGTGCCAGCAGTTACGAGACTAGCGGGAGGGCCACCGGGGAGCTGTTTTTT.

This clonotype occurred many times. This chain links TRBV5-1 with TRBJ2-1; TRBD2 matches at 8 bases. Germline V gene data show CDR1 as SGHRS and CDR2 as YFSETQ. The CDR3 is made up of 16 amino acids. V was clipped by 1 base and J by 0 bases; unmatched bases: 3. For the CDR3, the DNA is TGCGCCAGCAGCTTGATAAGCGGGAGCTCCTACAATGAGCAGTTCTTC. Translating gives CASSLISGSSYNEQFF.